Listed here is a single TCR beta chain. TCRdb re-called the 5' RACE reads with MiXCR, one entry per CDR3 protein. The sample shows roughly 39,000 distinct CDR3 sequences, 18% of them seen only once. The CDR3 contains 14 residues. The V and J ends lost 5 bases and 6 bases, in that order; junction bases with no gene match: 7. CDR1 SEHNR and CDR2 FQNEAQ come from the germline V gene (reference sequence). The chain has TRBV7-9 and TRBJ2-3; TRBD2 agrees at 8 bases. The TCR sequence derives from a female donor with breast cancer. The sample was naive CD4+ T cells sorted from a lymph node. As to subset: naive CD4+ T cells, CD4+CD45RA+CD25-. The CDR3 loop is CASSPGLAADTQYF. The CDR3, as DNA: TGTGCCAGCAGCCCCGGACTAGCCGCTGATACGCAGTATTTT.